Listed below are T cell receptor beta chains from one sample, sequenced in a study of OX40 agonist ivuxolimab in advanced cancers. The method was immunoSEQ multiplex PCR; TCRdb's version includes in-frame clones alone and lacks a portion of them. Of about 70,000 clones listed, 92% are singletons. The specimen comprised CD4+ or CD8+ T cells sorted from blood, sampled in a trial of the OX40 agonist ivuxolimab. The receptors stem from an adult with an advanced solid tumor such as melanoma, head and neck, liver or kidney cancer. Both conserved end residues are part of each CDR3. The D gene is left open where the match is weak. The listing skips clone size in some rows; elsewhere it reads once, few, many or a size class.

CDR3: CASSEYNSPLHF; DNA: TGTGCCAGCAGTGAATATAATTCACCCCTCCACTTT; V: TRBV6-1; J: TRBJ1-6; size: medium-sized; D: .
CDR3: CASSYGGGQYEQYF; DNA: TGTGCCAGCAGTTATGGAGGGGGGCAGTACGAGCAGTACTTC; V: TRBV6-5; J: TRBJ2-7; size: once; D: .
CDR3: CSAQGEITSYEQYF; DNA: TGCAGCGCACAGGGGGAGATCACGTCCTACGAGCAGTACTTC; V: TRBV29-1; J: TRBJ2-7; size: .; D: TRBD1
CDR3: CASSIGGWGNQPQHF; DNA: TGTGCCAGTAGTATAGGGGGCTGGGGCAATCAGCCCCAGCATTTT; V: TRBV19; J: TRBJ1-5; size: .; D: .
CDR3: CASSLPPGEAGYTF; DNA: TGTGCCAGCAGCTTACCCCCAGGGGAGGCGGGCTACACCTTC; V: TRBV7-9; J: TRBJ1-2; size: .; D: .
CDR3: CASTSGSQPQHF; DNA: TGTGCCAGCACTTCAGGGAGTCAGCCCCAGCATTTT; V: TRBV25-1; J: TRBJ1-5; size: .; D: .
CDR3: CASSLAPSQVGEQYF; DNA: TGTGCCAGCAGCTTAGCACCCTCACAGGTGGGGGAGCAGTACTTC; V: TRBV7-6; J: TRBJ2-7; size: .; D: .
CDR3: CTSSQYPRDEQYF; DNA: TGCACCAGCAGCCAGTACCCAAGGGACGAGCAGTACTTC; V: TRBV1; J: TRBJ2-7; size: .; D: .
CDR3: CASSLTRDEQFF; DNA: TGTGCCAGCAGCTTAACTCGCGATGAGCAGTTCTTC; V: TRBV7-9; J: TRBJ2-1; size: .; D: .
CDR3: CASSQEGASGAYEQYF; DNA: TGTGCCAGCAGCCAAGAGGGGGCTAGCGGGGCTTACGAGCAGTACTTC; V: TRBV4-2; J: TRBJ2-7; size: once; D: TRBD2
CDR3: CASSSPPGGESYNEQFF; DNA: TGTGCCAGCAGTTCCCCCCCTGGGGGGGAGTCCTACAATGAGCAGTTCTTC; V: TRBV27; J: TRBJ2-1; size: .; D: TRBD2
CDR3: CASSPFGGPDTQYF; DNA: TGTGCCAGCAGCCCATTTGGCGGCCCGGATACGCAGTATTTT; V: TRBV11-2; J: TRBJ2-3; size: .; D: .
CDR3: CASSLAERENEQFF; DNA: TGTGCCAGCAGCTTAGCGGAGAGGGAGAATGAGCAGTTCTTC; V: TRBV11-2; J: TRBJ2-1; size: .; D: .
CDR3: CASSQVGGDYNEQFF; DNA: TGTGCCAGCAGTCAGGTGGGGGGGGACTACAATGAGCAGTTCTTC; V: TRBV6-5; J: TRBJ2-1; size: .; D: TRBD2
CDR3: CASSPLVTGWTDTQYF; DNA: TGTGCCAGCAGCCCACTTGTGACAGGGTGGACAGATACGCAGTATTTT; V: TRBV27; J: TRBJ2-3; size: .; D: TRBD1
CDR3: CASSSTPYEQYF; DNA: TGCGCCAGCAGTTCTACTCCCTACGAGCAGTACTTC; V: TRBV5-1; J: TRBJ2-7; size: .; D: .
CDR3: CASSFRAGNTIYF; DNA: TGTGCCAGCAGCTTCAGGGCTGGAAACACCATATATTTT; V: TRBV5-6; J: TRBJ1-3; size: once; D: .
CDR3: CASSPGTYEQYF; DNA: TGTGCCAGCAGTCCAGGGACCTACGAGCAGTACTTC; V: TRBV27; J: TRBJ2-7; size: .; D: .
CDR3: CASSPSGNEQFF; DNA: TGTGCCAGCAGCCCCAGCGGCAATGAGCAGTTCTTC; V: TRBV13; J: TRBJ2-1; size: once; D: .
CDR3: CASSEFQGNYGYTF; DNA: TGTGCCAGCAGCGAATTTCAGGGGAACTATGGCTACACCTTC; V: TRBV11-1; J: TRBJ1-2; size: .; D: .
CDR3: CASSFSRATEAFF; DNA: TGTGCCAGCAGTTTCTCCCGGGCCACTGAAGCTTTCTTT; V: TRBV27; J: TRBJ1-1; size: .; D: .
CDR3: CASSLGVEGADQETQYF; DNA: TGTGCCAGCAGCTTAGGGGTCGAGGGGGCGGATCAAGAGACCCAGTACTTC; V: TRBV11-3; J: TRBJ2-5; size: .; D: TRBD1
CDR3: CASSLARDINGYTF; DNA: TGTGCCAGCAGCTTAGCCCGGGACATTAATGGCTACACCTTC; V: TRBV7-8; J: TRBJ1-2; size: once; D: .
CDR3: CASRGQGYTDTQYF; DNA: TGTGCCAGCAGGGGACAGGGGTACACAGATACGCAGTATTTT; V: TRBV7-9; J: TRBJ2-3; size: .; D: TRBD1
CDR3: CASSALNLEAFF; DNA: TGTGCCAGCAGCGCACTTAACCTTGAAGCTTTCTTT; V: TRBV7-9; J: TRBJ1-1; size: .; D: .
CDR3: CASSQEYSYNEQFF; DNA: TGCGCCAGCAGCCAAGAGTATTCCTACAATGAGCAGTTCTTC; V: TRBV4-1; J: TRBJ2-1; size: .; D: .
CDR3: CASSFGTGLDNEQFF; DNA: TGTGCCAGCAGTTTCGGGACAGGGTTGGACAATGAGCAGTTCTTC; V: TRBV27; J: TRBJ2-1; size: few; D: TRBD1
CDR3: CASSYSGETGELFF; DNA: TGTGCCAGCAGTTACTCAGGGGAAACCGGGGAGCTGTTTTTT; V: TRBV6-5; J: TRBJ2-2; size: .; D: .
CDR3: CASSSADTQYF; DNA: TGTGCCAGCAGTTCGGCAGATACGCAGTATTTT; V: TRBV27; J: TRBJ2-3; size: .; D: .
CDR3: CAIIGVSGNTIYF; DNA: TGTGCCATCATCGGGGTCTCTGGAAACACCATATATTTT; V: TRBV7-9; J: TRBJ1-3; size: .; D: .
CDR3: CASGQTSGVYDEQFF; DNA: TGTGCCAGCGGACAGACTAGCGGGGTATACGATGAGCAGTTCTTC; V: TRBV9; J: TRBJ2-1; size: once; D: TRBD2
CDR3: CASSYLTGTGDEQFF; DNA: TGTGCCAGCAGTTACCTCACAGGGACAGGGGATGAGCAGTTCTTC; V: TRBV6-6; J: TRBJ2-1; size: .; D: TRBD1
CDR3: CASSYGDRTQETQYF; DNA: TGTGCCAGCAGTTACGGGGACAGGACTCAAGAGACCCAGTACTTC; V: TRBV6-6; J: TRBJ2-5; size: .; D: TRBD1
CDR3: CASRPDSFEAFF; DNA: TGTGCCAGCAGGCCGGACAGCTTTGAAGCTTTCTTT; V: TRBV11-2; J: TRBJ1-1; size: .; D: .
CDR3: CASSELGYEQYF; DNA: TGCGCCAGCAGTGAGTTGGGTTACGAGCAGTACTTC; V: TRBV10-1; J: TRBJ2-7; size: .; D: .
CDR3: CASSIAQGAWGQPQHF; DNA: TGTGCCAGTAGTATAGCCCAGGGGGCTTGGGGTCAGCCCCAGCATTTT; V: TRBV19; J: TRBJ1-5; size: .; D: TRBD1
CDR3: CASSLVGGDRLNNEQFF; DNA: TGTGCCAGCAGCTTAGTGGGTGGGGACCGCCTTAACAATGAGCAGTTCTTC; V: TRBV7-9; J: TRBJ2-1; size: .; D: .
CDR3: CASSGNTDTQYF; DNA: TGTGCCAGCAGCGGCAACACAGATACGCAGTATTTT; V: TRBV9; J: TRBJ2-3; size: .; D: .
CDR3: CASSDFSNQPQHF; DNA: TGTGCCAGCAGTGATTTTAGCAATCAGCCCCAGCATTTT; V: TRBV25-1; J: TRBJ1-5; size: .; D: .
CDR3: CASSFEVTEQYF; DNA: TGTGCCAGCAGCTTCGAGGTAACCGAGCAGTACTTC; V: TRBV7-9; J: TRBJ2-7; size: .; D: .
CDR3: CASSTGASSYEQYF; DNA: TGTGCCAGCAGCACGGGGGCCAGCTCCTACGAGCAGTACTTC; V: TRBV5-6; J: TRBJ2-7; size: .; D: .
CDR3: CASSAPRDRADGSYNEQFF; DNA: TGTGCCAGCAGCGCCCCCCGGGACAGGGCAGATGGATCCTACAATGAGCAGTTCTTC; V: TRBV21-1; J: TRBJ2-1; size: .; D: .
CDR3: CASSEGPGGNTEAFF; DNA: TGTGCCAGCAGTGAAGGGCCTGGGGGGAACACTGAAGCTTTCTTT; V: TRBV6-1; J: TRBJ1-1; size: .; D: .
CDR3: CASSLAQGFEAFF; DNA: TGTGCCAGCAGCTTGGCCCAGGGGTTTGAAGCTTTCTTT; V: TRBV5-5; J: TRBJ1-1; size: .; D: .
CDR3: CASSNDRGGTEAFF; DNA: TGTGCCAGCAGTAACGACAGGGGAGGGACTGAAGCTTTCTTT; V: TRBV6-6; J: TRBJ1-1; size: .; D: TRBD1
CDR3: CASSVGGTSNEQFF; DNA: TGTGCCAGCAGCGTAGGCGGGACTAGCAATGAGCAGTTCTTC; V: TRBV9; J: TRBJ2-1; size: .; D: TRBD2
CDR3: CASRVTGGFNSPLHF; DNA: TGTGCCAGCAGGGTAACAGGGGGGTTTAATTCACCCCTCCACTTT; V: TRBV27; J: TRBJ1-6; size: .; D: TRBD1
CDR3: CASSLTAMNTEAFF; DNA: TGTGCCAGCAGCTTAACAGCAATGAACACTGAAGCTTTCTTT; V: TRBV5-6; J: TRBJ1-1; size: .; D: .
CDR3: CARSPSTSGYTF; DNA: TGTGCCAGAAGCCCTTCGACAAGTGGCTACACCTTC; V: TRBV5-3; J: TRBJ1-2; size: .; D: .
CDR3: CASKATLQVQPGAGELFF; DNA: TGTGCCAGTAAAGCTACGCTACAGGTCCAACCCGGGGCCGGGGAGCTGTTTTTT; V: TRBV19; J: TRBJ2-2; size: .; D: .
CDR3: CASRWTEMNTEAFF; DNA: TGCGCCAGCAGATGGACAGAGATGAACACTGAAGCTTTCTTT; V: TRBV10-2; J: TRBJ1-1; size: .; D: .
CDR3: CASSQEGQVSYNSPLHF; DNA: TGTGCCAGCAGTCAGGAAGGACAGGTCTCCTATAATTCACCCCTCCACTTT; V: TRBV7-2; J: TRBJ1-6; size: .; D: TRBD1
CDR3: CASSGGQGGEQYF; DNA: TGTGCCAGCAGTGGGGGACAGGGTGGGGAGCAGTACTTC; V: TRBV2; J: TRBJ2-7; size: .; D: TRBD1
CDR3: CASSSPLPDRLSYNEQFF; DNA: TGCGCCAGCAGCTCCCCTTTACCGGACCGTTTGTCCTACAATGAGCAGTTCTTC; V: TRBV5-1; J: TRBJ2-1; size: .; D: .
CDR3: CASSDRTVSYGYTF; DNA: TGTGCCAGCAGTGACAGGACAGTTAGCTATGGCTACACCTTC; V: TRBV6-1; J: TRBJ1-2; size: .; D: .
CDR3: CASSPGALAGNSYEQYF; DNA: TGCGCCAGCAGTCCCGGGGCACTAGCGGGGAACTCCTACGAGCAGTACTTC; V: TRBV10-1; J: TRBJ2-7; size: .; D: TRBD2
CDR3: CASGASNYGYTF; DNA: TGTGCCAGCGGGGCTAGTAACTATGGCTACACCTTC; V: TRBV2; J: TRBJ1-2; size: .; D: .
CDR3: CASSLGLAGSPWNEQFF; DNA: TGTGCCAGCAGCTTAGGACTAGCGGGGTCGCCGTGGAATGAGCAGTTCTTC; V: TRBV7-8; J: TRBJ2-1; size: .; D: TRBD2
CDR3: CASSLAGGNEQFF; DNA: TGTGCCAGCAGCCTAGCGGGGGGTAATGAGCAGTTCTTC; V: TRBV6-6; J: TRBJ2-1; size: .; D: TRBD2
CDR3: CASSLGEKLFF; DNA: TGTGCCAGCAGCTTAGGCGAAAAACTGTTTTTT; V: TRBV13; J: TRBJ1-4; size: .; D: .